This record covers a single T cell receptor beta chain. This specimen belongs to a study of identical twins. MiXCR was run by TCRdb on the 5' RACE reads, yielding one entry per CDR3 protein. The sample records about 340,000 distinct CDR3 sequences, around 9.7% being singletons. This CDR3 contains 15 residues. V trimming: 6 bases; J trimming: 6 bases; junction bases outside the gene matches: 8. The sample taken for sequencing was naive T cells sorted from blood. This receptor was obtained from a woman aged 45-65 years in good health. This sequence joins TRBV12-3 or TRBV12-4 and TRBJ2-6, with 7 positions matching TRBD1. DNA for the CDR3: TGTGCCAGCAGCTTGACAGGGTCTAAGGCCAACGTCCTGACTTTC. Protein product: CASSLTGSKANVLTF.